These 8 T cell receptor beta chains originate from one sample sequenced in a study of T cell clonality in common variable immunodeficiency. The assay was immunoSEQ multiplex PCR, and TCRdb's table has in-frame clones only and misses some. The repertoire shows more than 65,000 clones, none seen only once; the top ten take 0.8%. Source material: peripheral blood mononuclear cells. The source is a person between 18 and 75 years old in good health.

This clone was seen many times. From the germline J gene comes the end of the CDR3, since the read stops 3 residues before it. The chain uses TRBV10-3 and TRBJ2-7; D is uncertain. Per germline, CDR1 ENHRY and CDR2 SYGVKD. This CDR3 spans 14 amino acids. With 11 bases removed from V and 0 bases from J, the gap between germline ends came to 17 bases. The CDR3 DNA, read in part, is TGTGCCGTCCGGATACAGTCTCTCTCCTACGAG. Translated, it gives CAVRIQSLSYE. The CDR3, in full, reads CAVRIQSLSYEQYF.

The sample holds many counts of this clone. CDR3 in amino acids: CSARAGTSGRTYEQYF. Partial CDR3 DNA: TGCAGTGCTAGAGCCGGGACTAGCGGGAGAACCTACGAG. The chain recombines TRBV20-1 with TRBJ2-7; 14 bases map to TRBD2. Coverage ceases 3 residues before the CDR3 finishes, and the germline J gene fills in the end. The CDR3 has 16 amino acids. With 1 base clipped from V and 2 bases from J, the junction kept 4 bases outside the gene matches. Germline assignment: CDR1 DFQATT and CDR2 SNEGSKA (reference sequence).

A word on this clone: The missing CDR3 end, 3 residues past where the read stops, is filled in from the germline J gene. This chain joins TRBV29-1 and TRBJ1-4, with a weak D call TRBD1 (6 bases). This CDR3 is 13 amino acids long. V dropped 7 bases and J dropped 4 bases, with 13 bases sitting between them. Per the germline V gene, CDR1 is SQVTM and CDR2 is ANQGSEA. CDR3 bases read: TGCAGCGGGACACAGGGCTTTAATGAAAAA. This gives the protein CSGTQGFNEK. The CDR3 reads in full as CSGTQGFNEKLFF.

This clone was counted at least ten times. From the germline J gene comes the end of the CDR3, since the read stops 3 residues before it. The chain links TRBV18 to TRBJ2-1; 10 bases are shared with TRBD2. This CDR3 is 17 amino acids long. Germline trimming cut 3 bases from V and 7 bases from J; bases unmatched to any gene: 12. The germline V gene has CDR1 KGHSH and CDR2 LQKENI. This CDR3 reads CASSPTWSGRAGNEQFF. Partial CDR3 DNA: TGTGCCAGCTCACCGACTTGGAGCGGGAGGGCCGGTAATGAG.

In this sample, this clone turned up many times. The sequenced fragment ends 3 residues before the CDR3 boundary, so the rest is inferred from the germline J gene. The same CDR3 also results from other DNA sequences found in this sample. This chain connects TRBV20-1 to TRBJ2-3, with 12 bases aligning to TRBD2. Trimming removed 5 bases from V and 4 bases from J; junction bases left unmatched: 4. This CDR3 is built from 14 residues. From germline, CDR1 is DFQATT and CDR2 SNEGSKA (reference sequence). CDR3 in amino acids: CSAPTSGSADTQYF. The DNA read from the CDR3 is TGCAGTGCTCCGACTAGCGGGAGCGCAGATACG.

This clone was recorded at least ten times. The CDR3 goes on 3 residues after the read ends, and that part is filled in from the germline J gene. The V gene is TRBV10-1, the J gene TRBJ2-1; the match to TRBD1 covers 8 bases. Looked up from germline, CDR1 is WNHNN and CDR2 is SYGVQD (reference sequence). V was clipped by 4 bases and J by 5 bases; unmatched bases: 7. This CDR3 has 15 amino acids. CDR3 amino acids: CASSAQGAKNNEQFF. The sequenced CDR3 bases are TGCGCCAGCAGTGCCCAGGGGGCAAAGAACAATGAG.

This clone was seen many times. The CDR3 end is not reached by the read, which stops 3 residues before it; the germline J gene fills it in. The chain uses TRBV7-2 and TRBJ1-2; a weak D match, TRBD1 (6 bases). The germline V and J ends were trimmed by 5 bases and 3 bases, with 10 bases remaining between them. The length of the CDR3 is 13 residues. Germline loops: CDR1 SGHTA, CDR2 FQGNSA. CDR3 amino acids: CASSRTGYYGYTF. The DNA read from the CDR3 is TGTGCCAGCAGCCGAACAGGGTACTATGGC.

This clone was detected many times. The CDR3 end lies 3 residues beyond the end of the read and is filled in from the germline J gene. This chain connects TRBV7-9 to TRBJ1-1; D may be TRBD1 (5 bases). Deletions cut 4 bases from V and 4 bases from J, with 10 bases between. The germline V gene encodes CDR1 SEHNR and CDR2 FQNEAQ (reference sequence). This CDR3 contains 13 residues. This CDR3 reads CASSSSGGTEAFF. The part of the CDR3 DNA that was read is TGTGCCAGCAGCTCCTCCGGGGGCACTGAA.